This is a list of T cell receptor beta chains from one sample in a study of T cell changes during pregnancy in multiple sclerosis. Some clones are missing from TCRdb's copy, which holds only in-frame ones; the method was immunoSEQ multiplex PCR. The table lists 88,000 or so clones, about 91% of them singletons, with approximately 2.5% in the top ten. Here the sequenced sample was peripheral blood, taken before pregnancy. Receptor source: a female donor with multiple sclerosis, enrolled in a pregnancy study. Each CDR3 is given with its conserved first and last residue. A D gene is named only where the DNA matches it firmly. The size field is filled for only some rows; it gives once, few, many or a size class.

size	D	J	V	DNA	CDR3
once	TRBD2	TRBJ2-1	TRBV5-4	TGTGCCAGCAGAACAGGAGCGGGAGGTTACAATGAGCAGTTCTTC	CASRTGAGGYNEQFF
NA	TRBD1	TRBJ2-7	TRBV29-1	TGCAGCGTCCGGACAGGGGGCGACGAGCAGTACTTC	CSVRTGGDEQYF
NA	TRBD2	TRBJ2-7	TRBV28	TGTGCCAGCAGTTTGAGCGGGAGGGCTGGGTACGAGCAGTACTTC	CASSLSGRAGYEQYF
NA	TRBD2	TRBJ2-7	TRBV7-2	TGTGCCAGCAGCCCAGATGGTCCACTAGCGGGAGGCTACGAGCAGTACTTC	CASSPDGPLAGGYEQYF
NA	NA	TRBJ1-5	TRBV6-6	TGTGCCAGCAGTTACGGGGCAGGGAATAGCAATCAGCCCCAGCATTTT	CASSYGAGNSNQPQHF
NA	TRBD1	TRBJ2-3	TRBV7-9	TGTGCCAGCAGCCCCGGACAGGGGAGCACAGATACGCAGTATTTT	CASSPGQGSTDTQYF
NA	TRBD1	TRBJ2-3	TRBV19	TGTGCCAGTAGTCCGGGACAGGGGGCCGTAGATACGCAGTATTTT	CASSPGQGAVDTQYF
few	NA	TRBJ2-5	TRBV5-5	TGTGCCAGCAGCTTGTTTCTCCAGGGGCCCCAAGAGACCCAGTACTTC	CASSLFLQGPQETQYF
once	NA	TRBJ2-5	TRBV5-4	TGTGCCAGCAGCTTGTCTAACCAAGAGACCCAGTACTTC	CASSLSNQETQYF
NA	TRBD2	TRBJ2-2	TRBV7-3	TGTGCCAGCAGCCCCAGCGGGAGGGCCGACACCGGGGAGCTGTTTTTT	CASSPSGRADTGELFF
NA	NA	TRBJ1-3	TRBV19	TGTGCCAGTAGGGGTGCCGGAACAGTCGGAAACACCATATATTTT	CASRGAGTVGNTIYF
NA	TRBD1	TRBJ1-3	TRBV7-9	TGTGCCAGCAGTTCAAGGACAGGGGGCTCTGGAAACACCATATATTTT	CASSSRTGGSGNTIYF
NA	TRBD2	TRBJ2-1	TRBV7-2	TGTGCCAGCAGCTCCCGTTATAGCGGGAGGAGCTTCTTC	CASSSRYSGRSFF
NA	NA	TRBJ2-7	TRBV27	TGTGCCAGCAGTGGGGGGTACCACGAGCAGTACTTC	CASSGGYHEQYF
NA	TRBD2	TRBJ2-7	TRBV10-3	TGTGCCATCAAGCGGGAGGGCTACGAGCAGTACTTC	CAIKREGYEQYF
NA	TRBD1	TRBJ2-7	TRBV5-1	TGCGCCAGCAGCTTAGGGCAGGGGGTCTTAACCTACGAGCAGTACTTC	CASSLGQGVLTYEQYF
NA	TRBD1	TRBJ1-1	TRBV10-3	TGTGCCATCAGTAAGGACAGGGCCTACACTGAAGCTTTCTTT	CAISKDRAYTEAFF
NA	NA	TRBJ2-7	TRBV14	TGTGCCAGCAGCCAAGAAGCCCACAGCTACGAGCAGTACTTC	CASSQEAHSYEQYF
NA	NA	TRBJ2-7	TRBV4-3	TGCGCCAGCAGCCAAGATCTCGGGAACGAGCAGTACTTC	CASSQDLGNEQYF
NA	TRBD1	TRBJ2-5	TRBV7-9	TGTGCCAGCAGCTTGGGACAGATCCAAGAGACCCAGTACTTC	CASSLGQIQETQYF
NA	TRBD1	TRBJ1-1	TRBV7-9	TGTGCCAGCAGCTCACAGGGGCCGAACACTGAAGCTTTCTTT	CASSSQGPNTEAFF
once	TRBD1	TRBJ1-2	TRBV28	TGTGCCAGCAATGACAGGGGGAACGCGAACTATGGCTACACCTTC	CASNDRGNANYGYTF
NA	TRBD2	TRBJ2-2	TRBV7-7	TGTGCTAGCAGCTCCGCAGCGGGAGGGCGATCCGGGGAGCTGTTTTTT	CASSSAAGGRSGELFF
NA	TRBD2	TRBJ2-1	TRBV7-6	TGTGCCAGCAGCCAGGGACTAGCGGTGCATGAGCAGTTCTTC	CASSQGLAVHEQFF
NA	TRBD1	TRBJ2-7	TRBV30	TGTGCCCGCCGACAGGGGAGATCCTACGAGCAGTACTTC	CARRQGRSYEQYF
NA	TRBD1	TRBJ2-4	TRBV28	TGTGCCAGCAGTTCGGATTTTAGACAGGGCCGAGCCAAAAACATTCAGTACTTC	CASSSDFRQGRAKNIQYF
NA	NA	TRBJ2-7	TRBV4-3	TGCGCCAGCAGCCATGGTCCTGCAAGAGGCGAGCAGTACTTC	CASSHGPARGEQYF
NA	TRBD1	TRBJ2-7	TRBV5-6	TGTGCCAGCAGCCACTCTGGGGACAGGGGACCGTTCTACGAGCAGTACTTC	CASSHSGDRGPFYEQYF
NA	NA	TRBJ2-1	TRBV4-1	TGCGCCAGCAGCCCCATTCAAGGGCGCGGGAACTACAATGAGCAGTTCTTC	CASSPIQGRGNYNEQFF
NA	NA	TRBJ1-5	TRBV19	TGTGCCAGTAGTGAGGTTGTCGGCCGACCTTATAGCAATCAGCCCCAGCATTTT	CASSEVVGRPYSNQPQHF
NA	TRBD2	TRBJ2-7	TRBV7-2	TGTGCCAGCAGCCGACTAGCGGGAGGGCCCGGGGAGCAGTACTTC	CASSRLAGGPGEQYF
NA	TRBD2	TRBJ2-1	TRBV28	TGTGCCAGCAGTAGACTAGCGGGACCCTACAATGAGCAGTTCTTC	CASSRLAGPYNEQFF
once	NA	TRBJ2-3	TRBV5-1	TGCGCCAGTAGCTGGGGGGCAGATACGCAGTATTTT	CASSWGADTQYF
NA	NA	TRBJ2-5	TRBV27	TGTGCCAGCAGTTTATCAGCACCTACTCAAGAGACCCAGTACTTC	CASSLSAPTQETQYF
few	NA	TRBJ1-1	TRBV4-2	TGTGCCAGCAGCCAAGAGGGGCAGACATTGAACACTGAAGCTTTCTTT	CASSQEGQTLNTEAFF
NA	NA	TRBJ1-1	TRBV12-1	TGTGCCAGCAGCTTTAGGAGGGACGGGGCGGAAGCTTTCTTT	CASSFRRDGAEAFF
once	TRBD2	TRBJ2-7	TRBV28	TGTGCCAGCAGCCAAAGCGGGAACCCCTACGAGCAGTACTTC	CASSQSGNPYEQYF
NA	NA	TRBJ2-7	TRBV19	TGTGCCAGTAGCTCCGGAACGAGGAGCTCCTACGAGCAGTACTTC	CASSSGTRSSYEQYF
NA	TRBD1	TRBJ1-2	TRBV5-1	TGCGCCAGCAGCCTAGGGACAGGCTATGGCTACACCTTC	CASSLGTGYGYTF
NA	TRBD2	TRBJ2-2	TRBV7-2	TGTGCCAGCAGCTTAGGATTGTGGGAGGGGAGGAACACCGGGGAGCTGTTTTTT	CASSLGLWEGRNTGELFF
NA	TRBD1	TRBJ2-5	TRBV27	TGTGCCAGCAGTTTAACTACAGGGGGGCAGACCCAGTACTTC	CASSLTTGGQTQYF
NA	NA	TRBJ2-2	TRBV7-7	TGTGCTAGCAGCTTAGCCGGGTCCCCCGGGGAGCTGTTTTTT	CASSLAGSPGELFF
NA	TRBD2	TRBJ2-1	TRBV5-6	TGTGCCAGCAGCTACGTTAGCGGGAGCGGAAATGAGCAGTTCTTC	CASSYVSGSGNEQFF
NA	NA	TRBJ1-5	TRBV19	TGTGCCAGCTGCCGTGAGGGTCTAAAAAATCAGCCCCAGCATTTT	CASCREGLKNQPQHF
NA	TRBD1	TRBJ2-7	TRBV27	TGTGCCAGCAGGGAGCTGGGACAGGGCTACGAGCAGTACTTC	CASRELGQGYEQYF
NA	NA	TRBJ2-7	TRBV6-5	TGTGCCAGCAGTTACTCCGCAACTGTTGCTTCCTACGAGCAGTACTTC	CASSYSATVASYEQYF